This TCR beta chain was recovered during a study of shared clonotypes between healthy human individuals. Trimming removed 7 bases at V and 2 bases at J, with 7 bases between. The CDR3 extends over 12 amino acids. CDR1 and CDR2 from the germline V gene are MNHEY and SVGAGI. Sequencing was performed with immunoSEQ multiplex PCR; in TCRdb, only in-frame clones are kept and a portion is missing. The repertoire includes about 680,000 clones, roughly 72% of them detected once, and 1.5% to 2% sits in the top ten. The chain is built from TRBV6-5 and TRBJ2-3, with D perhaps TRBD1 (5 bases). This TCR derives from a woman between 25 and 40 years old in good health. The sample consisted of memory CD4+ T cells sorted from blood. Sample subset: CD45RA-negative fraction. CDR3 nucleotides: TGTGCCAGCAAGGGGCCCACAGATACGCAGTATTTT. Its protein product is CASKGPTDTQYF.